Below are 23 T cell receptor beta chains sequenced from a single sample in a study of Tregs in tolerant kidney transplant recipients (dated by TCRdb to the late 2010s). Preparation of the library involved the immunoSEQ multiplex PCR assay. The table was pulled from immuneACCESS by TCRdb, which kept in-frame rearrangements only. Such tables lose some clones; where checked, under half of the loss comes from unresolved V genes, and the rest has no known cause. Present in this sample are about 110,000 clones, around 91% of which were seen just once. The ten largest clones represent about 0.35% of the sample. The sample's time point label, in plain terms: blood sample drawn before combined kidney and bone marrow transplant. This specimen consisted of CD4+ T cells from blood, obtained before the transplant. The receptor set was obtained from a human donor who received a combined kidney and bone marrow transplant.

CDR3 coding DNA: TGTGCCAGCAGTAACGGACTAGCGGGGGGTTACTACGAGCAGTACTTC. It translates to CASSNGLAGGYYEQYF. The genes are TRBV6-6 and TRBJ2-7, with 14 nucleotides matching TRBD2. CDR1 is MNHNY and CDR2 is SVGAGI in the germline V gene (reference sequence). The CDR3 runs to 16 residues. V dropped 5 bases and J dropped 3; count of bases not matched to a gene: 6.

The chain links TRBV5-4 to TRBJ2-7; the match to TRBD2 covers 12 bases. Germline V gene lookup returns CDR1 SGHNT and CDR2 YYREEE (reference sequence). There are 15 residues in the CDR3. The V gene end was trimmed by 4 bases and the J gene end by 5 bases; junction bases not matched to a gene: 7. Written as DNA, the CDR3 is TGTGCCAGCAGCAAAACTAGCGGGGGGCTCAACGAGCAGTACTTC. It encodes CASSKTSGGLNEQYF. Full variable domain (missing parts from reference TRBV5-4 and TRBJ2-7): ETGVTQSPTHLIKTRGQQVTLRCSSQSGHNTVSWYQQALGQGPQFIFQYYREEENGRGNFPPRFSGLQFPNYSSELNVNALELDDSALYLCASSKTSGGLNEQYFGPGTRLTVT.

The V call is TRBV5-1, the J call TRBJ1-3, with D perhaps TRBD1 (6 bases). With 4 bases removed from V and 1 base from J, the gap between germline ends came to 18 bases. Germline values: CDR1 SGHRS, CDR2 YFSETQ. The CDR3 consists of 17 residues. CDR3 nucleotide sequence: TGCGCCAGCAGCGTCTCATCCCTCCAGGGGTCTGGAAACACCATATATTTT. As protein: CASSVSSLQGSGNTIYF.

J is TRBJ1-1 and V is TRBV30, with D possibly being TRBD1 (6 bases). From germline, CDR1 is GTSNPN and CDR2 SVGIG (reference sequence). V was clipped by 5 bases and J by 3 bases, with 10 bases between them. The CDR3 covers 12 residues. CDR3 bases: TGTGCCTGGGCAGGGGTGCACACTGAAGCTTTCTTT. It codes for CAWAGVHTEAFF. Full variable domain (missing parts from reference TRBV30 and TRBJ1-1): SQTIHQWPATLVQPVGSPLSLECTVEGTSNPNLYWYRQAAGRGLQLLFYSVGIGQISSEVPQNLSASRPQDRQFILSSKKLLLSDSGFYLCAWAGVHTEAFFGQGTRLTVV.

The J gene is TRBJ2-7, the V gene TRBV9; possible D gene TRBD2, 6 bases. V was shortened by 0 bases and J by 6 bases, with 16 bases between the two germline ends. The CDR3 is 15 amino acids. Germline lookup yields CDR1 SGDLS and CDR2 YYNGEE. CDR3 DNA: TGTGCCAGCAGCGTAGGGAGGGTTTCCTTAGGCGAGCAGTACTTC. Its protein product is CASSVGRVSLGEQYF.

The rearrangement joins TRBV28 to TRBJ2-5; D perhaps matches TRBD1 (6 bases). CDR3 length equals 13 residues. CDR1 MDHEN and CDR2 SYDVKM come from the germline V gene. V dropped 8 bases and J dropped 2 bases, with 12 bases sitting between them. This chain's CDR3 is CASSGQPQETQYF. The CDR3 DNA reads as TGTGCCAGCTCAGGACAGCCTCAAGAGACCCAGTACTTC. Drawing the rest from reference TRBV28 and TRBJ2-5, the complete variable domain is DVKVTQSSRYLVKRTGEKVFLECVQDMDHENMFWYRQDPGLGLRLIYFSYDVKMKEKGDIPEGYSVSREKKERFSLILESASTNQTSMYLCASSGQPQETQYFGPGTRLLVL.

The V and J genes are TRBV7-8 and TRBJ2-1, with a possible D match to TRBD1 (5 bases). The CDR3 spans 18 residues. Per the germline V gene, CDR1 is SGHVS and CDR2 is FQNEAQ. Trimming stripped 2 bases from V and 2 bases from J, with 19 bases between. CDR3 in DNA: TGTGCCAGCAGCTTAAGACAGCCGATTACTCCCACCTACAATGAGCAGTTCTTC. Translation: CASSLRQPITPTYNEQFF.

The chain is built from TRBV4-1 and TRBJ2-1, with a weak D call TRBD2 (6 bases). Germline V gene sequence: CDR1 MGHRA, CDR2 YSYEKL. The CDR3 is 15 amino acids. The V end was cut by 5 bases, the J end by 7 bases, with 18 bases between. This chain's CDR3 is CASSINGLAPNEQFF. For the CDR3, the DNA is TGCGCCAGCAGCATAAACGGGCTAGCGCCTAATGAGCAGTTCTTC.

The chain joins TRBV19 to TRBJ1-1, with TRBD1 as a possible D gene (6 bases). The ends were cut back, 7 bases at V and 4 bases at J, with 13 bases in the middle. Germline V CDR1 and CDR2: LNHDA, SQIVND (reference sequence). This CDR3 comprises 13 residues. The CDR3 sequence: CASNQGGATEAFF. CDR3 coding DNA: TGTGCCAGTAATCAAGGGGGAGCCACTGAAGCTTTCTTT. The whole variable domain, remainder taken from reference TRBV19 and TRBJ1-1, is DGGITQSPKYLFRKEGQNVTLSCEQNLNHDAMYWYRQDPGQGLRLIYYSQIVNDFQKGDIAEGYSVSREKKESFPLTVTSAQKNPTAFYLCASNQGGATEAFFGQGTRLTVV.

The chain links TRBV25-1 to TRBJ2-2; the D is unclear. The germline V gene has CDR1 MGHDK and CDR2 SYGVNS. The V and J ends lost 2 bases and 1 base respectively, with 8 bases between them. CDR3 size: 15 residues. The CDR3 sequence: CASSEAAKNTGELFF. The CDR3, as DNA: TGTGCCAGCAGTGAAGCGGCGAAGAACACCGGGGAGCTGTTTTTT.

For the CDR3, the DNA is TGTGCCAGCAGCGAGGGGGCTGGGGCCAACGTCCTGACTTTC. This encodes CASSEGAGANVLTF. This chain links TRBV2 with TRBJ2-6; the D gene is possibly TRBD1 (6 bases). The CDR3 totals 14 residues. The V end was cut by 6 bases, the J end by 2 bases, with 8 bases between. Germline assignment: CDR1 SNHLY and CDR2 FYNNEI. The variable domain in full, with the rest retrieved from reference TRBV2 and TRBJ2-6, is EPEVTQTPSHQVTQMGQEVILRCVPISNHLYFYWYRQILGQKVEFLVSFYNNEISEKSEIFDDQFSVERPDGSNFTLKIRSTKLEDSAMYFCASSEGAGANVLTFGAGSRLTVL.

The chain is built from TRBV4-1 and TRBJ2-7, with D hard to call. The CDR3 sequence is 17 residues long. Trimming pared 2 bases from V and 0 bases from J, leaving 17 bases between. CDR1 is MGHRA, CDR2 YSYEKL, per germline. The CDR3 loop reads CASSQNLGESSSYEQYF. The CDR3 coding sequence is TGCGCCAGCAGCCAAAACCTTGGAGAGTCGAGCTCCTACGAGCAGTACTTC.

This sequence joins TRBV7-2 and TRBJ2-1, with 12 bases matching TRBD2. CDR3 size: 15 residues. Germline V CDR1 and CDR2: SGHTA, FQGNSA. V lost 5 bases, J lost 4 bases, and 3 bases stayed unmatched. The CDR3 here is CASSPLAGGYNEQFF. CDR3 DNA sequence: TGTGCCAGCAGCCCCCTAGCGGGAGGGTACAATGAGCAGTTCTTC.

This clone has more than one count but fewer than ten. The chain uses TRBV25-1 and TRBJ2-7, with unresolved D. Germline CDR1 MGHDK, CDR2 SYGVNS. This CDR3 comprises 11 residues. Trimming shortened V by 11 bases and J by 2 bases, and 10 bases separated the two germline ends. This CDR3 is CAQGRAYEQYF. The DNA for the CDR3 is TGTGCCCAAGGTCGGGCCTACGAGCAGTACTTC.

In its sample, this clone was seen a few times. As DNA, the CDR3 is TGTGCCAGCAGAAAGGACAGGGGAACCTACGAGCAGTACTTC. Protein product: CASRKDRGTYEQYF. The chain employs TRBV6-5 and TRBJ2-7, with 9 bases aligning to TRBD1. Looked up from germline, CDR1 is MNHEY and CDR2 is SVGAGI. The CDR3 covers 14 residues. V shed 6 bases, J shed 2 bases, and the junction held 5 bases outside the gene matches.

This clone was counted a single time. This chain links TRBV5-5 with TRBJ1-1; D possibly corresponds to TRBD1 (6 bases). The V and J ends lost 1 base and 9 bases respectively, with 10 bases between them. The CDR3 extends over 12 amino acids. Germline CDR1 is SGHKS and CDR2 is YYEKEE (reference sequence). The CDR3 region is CASSLTGGKAFF. The DNA for the CDR3 is TGTGCCAGCAGCTTGACTGGGGGCAAAGCTTTCTTT. Supplemented by reference TRBV5-5 and TRBJ1-1, the full variable domain reads DAGVTQSPTHLIKTRGQQVTLRCSPISGHKSVSWYQQVLGQGPQFIFQYYEKEERGRGNFPDRFSARQFPNYSSELNVNALLLGDSALYLCASSLTGGKAFFGQGTRLTVV.

V usage is TRBV2 and J usage is TRBJ2-2, with D possibly TRBD1 on 5 matching bases. Germline CDR1 and CDR2: SNHLY and FYNNEI. Trimming removed 5 bases at V and 6 bases at J, with 7 bases between. This CDR3 has 12 amino acids. The DNA of the CDR3 is TGTGCCAGCAGTACAGGCGCCGGGGAGCTGTTTTTT. Amino acids: CASSTGAGELFF.

The V and J genes are TRBV28 and TRBJ1-2, with 10 bases matching TRBD1. The CDR3 covers 16 residues. Germline CDR1 reads MDHEN; CDR2 reads SYDVKM. V trimming: 5 bases; J trimming: 3 bases; junction bases outside the gene matches: 9. The CDR3 DNA sequence: TGTGCCAGCAGTCCCGGGGACAGGGGCCAAGACTATGGCTACACCTTC. Protein sequence: CASSPGDRGQDYGYTF.

This clone was detected once. V usage is TRBV5-4 and J usage is TRBJ2-6; no clear D. The V end was cut by 0 bases, the J end by 2 bases, with 6 bases between. In germline, CDR1 is SGHNT, CDR2 YYREEE (reference sequence). The CDR3 runs to 15 residues. In DNA form, the CDR3 reads TGTGCCAGCAGCTTGGAGAGGCCTGGGGCCAACGTCCTGACTTTC. Protein: CASSLERPGANVLTF. The full variable domain, its missing parts supplied by reference TRBV5-4 and TRBJ2-6, is ETGVTQSPTHLIKTRGQQVTLRCSSQSGHNTVSWYQQALGQGPQFIFQYYREEENGRGNFPPRFSGLQFPNYSSELNVNALELDDSALYLCASSLERPGANVLTFGAGSRLTVL.

The rearrangement uses TRBV4-1 and TRBJ1-4; D gene ambiguous. The CDR3 runs 15 residues. V was trimmed by 5 bases and J by 7 bases, leaving 17 bases between them. Per the germline V gene, CDR1 is MGHRA and CDR2 is YSYEKL. CDR3 in amino acids: CASSEGGRAPEKLFF. The DNA for the CDR3 is TGCGCCAGCAGCGAAGGAGGGAGGGCACCTGAAAAACTGTTTTTT.

The V and J genes are TRBV5-5 and TRBJ1-2, with D unresolved. CDR3 length equals 13 residues. Germline CDR1 and CDR2: SGHKS and YYEKEE (reference sequence). V lost 3 bases and J lost 4, with 10 bases in between. CDR3 coding DNA: TGTGCCAGCAGCTCCCGACAAACCTATGGCTACACCTTC. It specifies CASSSRQTYGYTF.

The V and J genes are TRBV28 and TRBJ2-1; 9 nucleotides align to TRBD2. V shed 5 bases and J 1 base; nucleotides not matched to a gene: 6. This CDR3 has 16 amino acids. The germline V gene encodes CDR1 MDHEN and CDR2 SYDVKM. CDR3 in DNA: TGTGCCAGCAGTATCGGGCTAGCGGGATCCTACAATGAGCAGTTCTTC. Translated: CASSIGLAGSYNEQFF. Looking up the rest from reference TRBV28 and TRBJ2-1 gives the full variable domain: DVKVTQSSRYLVKRTGEKVFLECVQDMDHENMFWYRQDPGLGLRLIYFSYDVKMKEKGDIPEGYSVSREKKERFSLILESASTNQTSMYLCASSIGLAGSYNEQFFGPGTRLTVL.

V gene TRBV5-1 combines with J gene TRBJ2-7, with D perhaps TRBD2 (6 bases). Trimming took 0 bases from V and 3 from J, leaving 16 bases between them. The CDR3 length is 16 residues. The germline CDR1 and CDR2 sequences are SGHRS and YFSETQ. In DNA, the CDR3 is TGCGCCAGCAGCTTGGCGGGGGACCCAACGTTCTACGAGCAGTACTTC. Amino acids: CASSLAGDPTFYEQYF. Full variable domain (rest looked up from reference TRBV5-1 and TRBJ2-7): KAGVTQTPRYLIKTRGQQVTLSCSPISGHRSVSWYQQTPGQGLQFLFEYFSETQRNKGNFPGRFSGRQFSNSRSEMNVSTLELGDSALYLCASSLAGDPTFYEQYFGPGTRLTVT.